Shown below are 20 T cell receptor beta chains from a single sample sequenced in a study of T-cell reconstitution after alpha-beta-depleted transplantation in children. Preparation of the TCRbeta library involved a method that used unique molecular identifiers. TCRdb reprocessed the PCR reads via MiXCR and lists one record per CDR3 protein. The sample has some 350,000 distinct CDR3 sequences, about a tenth seen once. The sample consisted of PBMCs from the stem cell graft donor, taken from the stem cell graft. The receptor source for this set is a human donor who donated a stem cell graft to a child with acute lymphoblastic leukemia.

In its sample, this clonotype was seen a few times. This chain joins TRBV7-2 and TRBJ2-3; 12 bases are shared with TRBD2. V lost 3 bases and J lost 3; bases outside the gene matches: 4. Germline V gives CDR1 SGHTA, CDR2 FQGNSA. CDR3 length: 16 residues. Written as DNA, the CDR3 is TGTGCCAGCAGCTTCGGACTAGCGGGAAATACAGATACGCAGTATTTT. As protein: CASSFGLAGNTDTQYF.

The chain is built from TRBV7-2 and TRBJ2-3, with D possibly being TRBD1 (6 bases). CDR1 is SGHTA and CDR2 is FQGNSA in the germline V gene. Trimming left V 1 base short and J 5 bases short, with 13 bases between. This CDR3 is built from 15 residues. CDR3 nucleotides: TGTGCCAGCAGCTTAGATAGTAGCAGGGGAGATACGCAGTATTTT. It codes for CASSLDSSRGDTQYF.

This clonotype turned up a few times. The chain carries TRBV15 and TRBJ2-2, with D perhaps TRBD2 (6 bases). Germline V CDR1 and CDR2: LNHNV, YYDKDF (reference sequence). The CDR3 sequence is 16 residues long. V was pared by 4 bases and J by 1 base, with 13 bases between. As DNA, the CDR3 is TGTGCCACCAGCACAGGACGGGGGTGGAACACCGGGGAGCTGTTTTTT. It specifies CATSTGRGWNTGELFF. Looking up the rest from reference TRBV15 and TRBJ2-2 gives the full variable domain: DAMVIQNPRYQVTQFGKPVTLSCSQTLNHNVMYWYQQKSSQAPKLLFHYYDKDFNNEADTPDNFQSRRPNTSFCFLDIRSPGLGDTAMYLCATSTGRGWNTGELFFGEGSRLTVL.

In this sample, this clonotype turned up a few times. The rearrangement uses TRBV10-3 and TRBJ2-5; D is tentatively TRBD1 or TRBD2 (5 bases each). The ends were cut back, 0 bases at V and 1 base at J, with 9 bases in the middle. Germline V gives CDR1 ENHRY, CDR2 SYGVKD. The CDR3 totals 15 residues. The CDR3 reads CAISESGRVQETQYF. DNA for the CDR3: TGTGCCATCAGTGAGTCGGGACGGGTCCAAGAGACCCAGTACTTC.

Many counts were recorded for this clonotype. The chain combines TRBV7-2 with TRBJ2-7; D gene uncertain. V dropped 1 base and J dropped 4 bases, with 8 bases sitting between them. Germline V CDR1 and CDR2: SGHTA, FQGNSA. The CDR3 covers 13 residues. The CDR3 reads CASSLGDRYEQYF. CDR3 in DNA: TGTGCCAGCAGCTTAGGTGACCGGTACGAGCAGTACTTC.

The chain recombines TRBV5-1 with TRBJ2-7; 8 nucleotides match TRBD1. CDR1 is SGHRS and CDR2 is YFSETQ in the germline V gene. With V trimmed by 3 bases and J by 5 bases, 10 bases remained unmatched. This CDR3 region has 15 residues. The CDR3 reads CASSSQGQGRDEQYF. The CDR3, as DNA: TGCGCCAGCAGCTCGCAAGGACAGGGACGAGACGAGCAGTACTTC.

The chain's CDR3 is CASRKHNEQFF. CDR3 DNA sequence: TGTGCCAGCAGGAAACACAATGAGCAGTTCTTC. The chain combines TRBV6-5 with TRBJ2-1, with D uncertain. There are 11 residues in the CDR3. Germline assignment: CDR1 MNHEY and CDR2 SVGAGI. Trimming took off 6 bases at V and 5 bases at J, with 5 bases between the two ends.

The chain is built from TRBV5-1 and TRBJ2-3, with D perhaps TRBD2 (6 bases). Trimming took 4 bases from V and 0 from J, leaving 15 bases between them. The length of the CDR3 is 16 residues. Germline V CDR1 and CDR2: SGHRS, YFSETQ. The CDR3 sequence is CASSSSLATSTDTQYF. The CDR3, as DNA: TGCGCCAGCAGCAGCTCTCTAGCGACTAGCACAGATACGCAGTATTTT.

The chain uses TRBV5-1 and TRBJ2-7; TRBD1 is a possible D gene (7 bases). V was shortened by 1 base and J by 3 bases, with 17 bases between the two germline ends. Looked up from germline, CDR1 is SGHRS and CDR2 is YFSETQ. The CDR3 loop spans 16 amino acids. Here the CDR3 reads CASSLQMAGGNYEQYF. The CDR3, as DNA: TGCGCCAGCAGCTTGCAGATGGCAGGGGGGAACTACGAGCAGTACTTC.

CDR3: CASSWAAFNNEKLFF. The CDR3 DNA sequence: TGTGCCAGCAGTTGGGCAGCTTTCAATAATGAAAAACTGTTTTTT. V is TRBV12-3 or TRBV12-4 and J is TRBJ1-4; D ambiguous. This CDR3 region has 15 residues. V was shortened by 4 bases and J by 4 bases, with 13 bases between the two germline ends.

Written as DNA, the CDR3 is TGCAGTGTCCAGGACTTGCTGAGCTCCTACAATGAGCAGTTCTTC. It codes for CSVQDLLSSYNEQFF. The chain links TRBV20-1 to TRBJ2-1; TRBD2 might be the D (5 bases). Germline loops: CDR1 DFQATT, CDR2 SNEGSKA (reference sequence). V shed 7 bases and J shed 0 bases, with 16 bases lying between them. The CDR3 contains 15 residues.

The chain has TRBV19 and TRBJ2-5; 13 positions agree with TRBD2. Germline loops: CDR1 LNHDA, CDR2 SQIVND (reference sequence). This CDR3 has 17 residues. The trim removed 3 bases at V and 2 bases at J, leaving 6 bases unmatched. In DNA form, the CDR3 reads TGTGCCAGTAGTATTACGCGACTAGCGGGAGGTCAAGAGACCCAGTACTTC. It translates to CASSITRLAGGQETQYF.

The table lists this clonotype with many counts. The chain carries TRBV29-1 and TRBJ2-3, with D tentatively TRBD1 (6 bases). CDR1 is SQVTM, CDR2 ANQGSEA, per germline. Trimming left V 3 bases short and J 0 bases short, with 16 bases between. CDR3 size: 16 residues. CDR3 sequence: CSVDTGHLPSTDTQYF. The CDR3 DNA is TGCAGCGTTGATACGGGACACCTCCCTAGCACAGATACGCAGTATTTT.

This clonotype was counted a few times. The J gene is TRBJ1-1, the V gene TRBV9; 10 bases fit TRBD1. Germline CDR1 is SGDLS and CDR2 is YYNGEE. The CDR3 has 17 residues. V lost 0 bases to trimming and J lost 4 bases; unmatched junction nucleotides: 9. CDR3 protein: CASSVEGGTGEGTEAFF. CDR3 in DNA: TGTGCCAGCAGCGTAGAAGGAGGGACAGGGGAGGGCACTGAAGCTTTCTTT.

This clonotype appeared many times. Germline and junction disagree at one end, which may indicate a read error. The chain employs TRBV5-1 and TRBJ2-5, with D unclear. This CDR3 spans 11 amino acids. CDR1 is SGHRS, CDR2 YFSETQ, per germline. In nucleotides, the CDR3 is TGTGCCAGCAGCTTATCAGAGACCCAGTACTTC. Its protein is CASSLSETQYF.

This rearrangement joins TRBV12-3 or TRBV12-4 to TRBJ2-7, with 9 bases identical to TRBD1. This CDR3 region has 15 residues. Trimming at V came to 3 bases and at J to 5 bases, leaving 8 bases not matched to a gene. The CDR3 nucleotides are TGTGCCAGCAGTTTCTGGCACAGGGGGCCCCACGAGCAGTACTTC. Its translation is CASSFWHRGPHEQYF.

The CDR3 nucleotides are TGCGCCAGCAGCTTGGGACAGGGGGTTCTTAGCACAGATACGCAGTATTTT. Translating it yields CASSLGQGVLSTDTQYF. The chain recombines TRBV5-1 with TRBJ2-3, with TRBD1 identical over 9 bases. Germline CDR1 SGHRS, CDR2 YFSETQ. The CDR3 consists of 17 residues. Trimming took 0 bases from V and 0 from J; bases not matched to a gene: 5.

The CDR3 loop reads CASSSQGIDSGANVLTF. The CDR3 coding sequence is TGCGCCAGCAGCTCGCAGGGTATCGACTCTGGGGCCAACGTCCTGACTTTC. The rearrangement uses TRBV5-1 and TRBJ2-6, with D tentatively TRBD1 (5 bases). V was trimmed by 3 bases and J by 0 bases, leaving 13 bases between them. CDR1 is SGHRS and CDR2 is YFSETQ in the germline V gene. The CDR3 runs 17 residues.

The CDR3 DNA sequence: TGTGCCAGCAAAAAGGACAGGGGGAAAACAGATACGCAGTATTTT. It codes for CASKKDRGKTDTQYF. The rearrangement links TRBV12-3 or TRBV12-4 to TRBJ2-3; the match to TRBD1 covers 10 bases. Unmatched junction bases numbered 7, after V lost 7 bases and J lost 3 bases. CDR3 length: 15 residues.

This clonotype was observed a few times. The V gene is TRBV6-5, the J gene TRBJ2-2; D call uncertain. Between the trimmed V and J ends, which lost 2 bases and 0 bases, there was a span of 10 bases. The germline V gene has CDR1 MNHEY and CDR2 SVGAGI. This CDR3 is built from 16 residues. In DNA form, the CDR3 reads TGTGCCAGCAGTTACACTCCGGCAGCGAACACCGGGGAGCTGTTTTTT. This gives the protein CASSYTPAANTGELFF.